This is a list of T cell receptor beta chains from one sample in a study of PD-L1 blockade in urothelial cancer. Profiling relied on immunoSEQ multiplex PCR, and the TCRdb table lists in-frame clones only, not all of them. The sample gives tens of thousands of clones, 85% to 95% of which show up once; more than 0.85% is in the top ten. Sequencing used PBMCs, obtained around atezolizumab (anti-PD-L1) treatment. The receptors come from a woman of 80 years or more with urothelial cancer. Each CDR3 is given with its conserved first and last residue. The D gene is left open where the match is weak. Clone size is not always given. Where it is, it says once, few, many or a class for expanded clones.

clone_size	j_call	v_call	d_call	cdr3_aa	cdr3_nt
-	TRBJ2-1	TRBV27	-	CASTEQGQRITAYNEQFF	TGTGCCAGCACCGAACAGGGTCAGAGGATAACGGCCTACAATGAGCAGTTCTTC
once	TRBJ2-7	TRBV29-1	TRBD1	CSVLFRDSSYEQYF	TGCAGCGTTCTATTTAGGGACAGCTCCTACGAGCAGTACTTC
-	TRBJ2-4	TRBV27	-	CASSFLGSAPKNIQYF	TGTGCCAGCAGTTTTTTAGGGAGCGCGCCCAAAAACATTCAGTACTTC
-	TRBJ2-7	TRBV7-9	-	CASSLTGISYEQYF	TGTGCCAGCAGCTTAACAGGGATCTCCTACGAGCAGTACTTC
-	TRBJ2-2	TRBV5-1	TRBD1	CASSVRDSANTGELFF	TGCGCCAGCAGCGTCCGGGACAGCGCGAACACCGGGGAGCTGTTTTTT
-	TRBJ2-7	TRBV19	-	CASRKQDPSSYEQYF	TGTGCCAGTAGAAAACAGGACCCTAGCTCCTACGAGCAGTACTTC
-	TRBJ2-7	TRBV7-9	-	CASMGSETYEQYF	TGTGCCAGCATGGGGAGCGAGACCTACGAGCAGTACTTC
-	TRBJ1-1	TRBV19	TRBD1	CASSRDRGLVDSEAFF	TGTGCCAGTAGCCGCGACAGGGGACTTGTCGACTCTGAAGCTTTCTTT
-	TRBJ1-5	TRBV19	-	CASSIETFRNQPQHF	TGTGCCAGTAGTATCGAAACCTTTCGGAATCAGCCCCAGCATTTT
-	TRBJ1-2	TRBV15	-	CATGTGIANYGYTF	TGTGCCACCGGAACAGGGATAGCTAACTATGGCTACACCTTC
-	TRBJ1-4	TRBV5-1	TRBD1	CASSQGQGGLATNEKLFF	TGCGCCAGCAGCCAGGGACAGGGAGGCCTGGCAACTAATGAAAAACTGTTTTTT
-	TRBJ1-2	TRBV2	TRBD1	CASSLNPRTGDGYTF	TGTGCCAGCAGCCTAAACCCTCGGACAGGGGACGGCTACACCTTC
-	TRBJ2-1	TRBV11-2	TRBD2	CASSLLRLAVVGQFF	TGTGCCAGCAGCTTATTGAGGCTAGCGGTAGTAGGGCAGTTCTTC
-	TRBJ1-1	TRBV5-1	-	CASSSLAGKESFF	TGCGCCAGCAGTTCCCTCGCAGGGAAGGAAAGTTTCTTT
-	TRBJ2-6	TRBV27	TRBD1	CASSGAGGLGANVLTF	TGTGCCAGCAGTGGGGCAGGGGGCCTGGGGGCCAACGTCCTGACTTTC
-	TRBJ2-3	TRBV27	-	CASSLGAGADTQYF	TGTGCCAGCAGTCTAGGGGCAGGGGCCGATACGCAGTATTTT
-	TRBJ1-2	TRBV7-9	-	CASSTRQIYGYTF	TGTGCCAGCAGCACTCGACAGATTTATGGCTACACCTTC
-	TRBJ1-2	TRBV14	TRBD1	CASSQARTGRGYTF	TGTGCCAGCAGCCAAGCCCGGACAGGGAGAGGCTACACCTTC
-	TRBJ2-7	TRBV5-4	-	CASSLSGTSYEQYF	TGTGCCAGCAGCTTGTCGGGGACAAGCTACGAGCAGTACTTC
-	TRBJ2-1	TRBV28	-	CASSLPGGEQFF	TGTGCCAGCAGTCTCCCCGGAGGTGAGCAGTTCTTC
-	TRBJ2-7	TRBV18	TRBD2	CASSPPSGSSLEQYF	TGTGCCAGCTCACCACCAAGCGGGAGTTCCCTCGAGCAGTACTTC
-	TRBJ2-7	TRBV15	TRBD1	CATSSALSGQSYEQYF	TGTGCCACCAGCAGCGCCCTCTCGGGACAGTCCTACGAGCAGTACTTC
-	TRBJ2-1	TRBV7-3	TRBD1	CASSLSTGYNEQFF	TGTGCCAGCAGCTTATCGACAGGGTACAATGAGCAGTTCTTC
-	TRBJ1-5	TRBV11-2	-	CASSSTGPNQPQHF	TGTGCCAGCAGCTCAACAGGACCCAATCAGCCCCAGCATTTT
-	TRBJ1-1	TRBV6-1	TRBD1	CASSATGLNTEAFF	TGTGCCAGCAGTGCGACAGGGCTGAACACTGAAGCTTTCTTT
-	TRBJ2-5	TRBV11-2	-	CASSLRDFQETQYF	TGTGCCAGCAGCCTCCGGGATTTCCAAGAGACCCAGTACTTC
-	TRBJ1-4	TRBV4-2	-	CASSQTRQTTNEKLFF	TGTGCCAGCAGCCAGACGAGACAGACAACTAATGAAAAACTGTTTTTT
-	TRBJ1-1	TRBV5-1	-	CASSGLDMNTEAFF	TGCGCCAGCAGCGGTTTAGACATGAACACTGAAGCTTTCTTT
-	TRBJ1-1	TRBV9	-	CASSVEPGLNAEAFF	TGTGCCAGCAGCGTAGAGCCAGGGTTGAACGCTGAAGCTTTCTTT
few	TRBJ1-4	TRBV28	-	CASSFLPSNEKLFF	TGTGCCAGCAGTTTCCTACCCTCTAATGAAAAACTGTTTTTT
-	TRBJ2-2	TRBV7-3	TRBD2	CASSSYHLGAGDFNTGELFF	TGTGCCAGCAGCTCCTACCACTTAGGAGCGGGAGACTTTAACACCGGGGAGCTGTTTTTT
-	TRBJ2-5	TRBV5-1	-	CASSLGGFGETQYF	TGCGCCAGCAGCTTGGGAGGGTTCGGCGAGACCCAGTACTTC
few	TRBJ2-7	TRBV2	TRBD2	CAGQRDTSYEQYF	TGTGCCGGCCAGCGGGATACTTCCTACGAGCAGTACTTC
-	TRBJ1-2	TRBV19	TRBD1	CASSRTGTNYGYTF	TGTGCCAGTAGTCGGACAGGGACTAACTATGGCTACACCTTC
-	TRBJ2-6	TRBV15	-	CATSRDLPTSSGANVLTF	TGTGCCACCAGCAGAGATCTCCCAACTAGCTCTGGGGCCAACGTCCTGACTTTC
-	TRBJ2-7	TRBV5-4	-	CASSFQTGADPHEQYF	TGTGCCAGCAGCTTTCAGACGGGAGCGGATCCCCACGAGCAGTACTTC
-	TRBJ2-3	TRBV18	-	CASSGGGQYSTDTQYF	TGTGCCAGCTCAGGTGGCGGACAATATAGCACAGATACGCAGTATTTT
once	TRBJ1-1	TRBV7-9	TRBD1	CASSRRTGQTEAFF	TGTGCCAGCAGCCGACGGACAGGGCAAACTGAAGCTTTCTTT
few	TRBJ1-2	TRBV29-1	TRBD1	CSVGDRGFLGYTF	TGCAGCGTTGGGGACAGGGGATTTCTGGGCTACACCTTC
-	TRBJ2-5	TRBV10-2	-	CASSERETQYF	TGCGCCAGCAGTGAACGGGAGACCCAGTACTTC
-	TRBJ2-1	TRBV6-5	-	CASSSPSSFDEQFF	TGTGCCAGCAGTTCACCTTCTAGCTTCGATGAGCAGTTCTTC
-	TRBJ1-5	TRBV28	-	CASSWGTGSGQPQHF	TGTGCCAGCAGTTGGGGAACAGGGAGCGGACAGCCCCAGCATTTT
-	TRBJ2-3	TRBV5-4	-	CASSLERVTSTDTQYF	TGTGCCAGCAGCTTGGAGCGGGTGACTAGCACAGATACGCAGTATTTT
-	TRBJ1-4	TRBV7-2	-	CASSLRGRRLDEKLFF	TGTGCCAGCAGCCTGCGGGGGCGGCGGCTGGATGAAAAACTGTTTTTT
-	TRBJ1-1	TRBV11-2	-	CASSLVPGGTEAFF	TGTGCCAGCAGCTTAGTACCGGGGGGCACTGAAGCTTTCTTT
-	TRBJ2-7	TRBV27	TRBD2	CASSSSSGVRSYEQYF	TGTGCCAGCAGTTCTTCTAGCGGGGTACGATCCTACGAGCAGTACTTC
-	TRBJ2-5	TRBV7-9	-	CASSFGLQETQYF	TGTGCCAGCAGCTTCGGACTACAAGAGACCCAGTACTTC
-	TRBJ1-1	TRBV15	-	CATRGGAAEAFF	TGTGCCACCCGTGGGGGGGCGGCTGAAGCTTTCTTT
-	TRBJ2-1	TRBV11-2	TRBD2	CASSLDPGLSLNEQFF	TGTGCCAGCAGCTTAGATCCGGGACTATCGCTGAATGAGCAGTTCTTC